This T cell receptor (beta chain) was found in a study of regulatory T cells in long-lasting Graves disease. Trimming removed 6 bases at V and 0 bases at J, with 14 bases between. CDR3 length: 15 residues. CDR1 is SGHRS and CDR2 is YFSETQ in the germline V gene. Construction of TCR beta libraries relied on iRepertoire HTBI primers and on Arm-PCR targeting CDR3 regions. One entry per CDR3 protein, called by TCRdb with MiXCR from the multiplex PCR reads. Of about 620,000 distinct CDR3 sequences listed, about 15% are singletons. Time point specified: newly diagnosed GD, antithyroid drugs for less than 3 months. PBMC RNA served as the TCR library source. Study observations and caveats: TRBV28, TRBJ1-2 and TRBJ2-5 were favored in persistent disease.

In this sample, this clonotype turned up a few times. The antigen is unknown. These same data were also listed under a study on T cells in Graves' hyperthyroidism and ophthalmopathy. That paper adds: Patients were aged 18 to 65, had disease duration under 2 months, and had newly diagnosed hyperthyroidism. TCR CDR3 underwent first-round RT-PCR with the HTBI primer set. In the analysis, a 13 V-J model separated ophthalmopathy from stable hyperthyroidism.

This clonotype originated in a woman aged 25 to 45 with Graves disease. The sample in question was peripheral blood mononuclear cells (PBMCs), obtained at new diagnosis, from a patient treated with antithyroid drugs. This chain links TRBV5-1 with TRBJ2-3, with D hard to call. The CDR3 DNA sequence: TGCGCCAGCAAATTGGCCGCGACTAGCACAGATACGCAGTATTTT. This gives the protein CASKLAATSTDTQYF.